This TCR beta chain appears in the sequencing data of a study of T-cell memory formation after mild COVID-19. General study points: CD8+ contracting clones occupied EMRA, while CD4+ ones occupied mainly CM and EM.

The authors produced TCR alpha and TCR beta cDNA libraries with sample barcodes and UMIs by 5'RACE using constant-segment primers. TCRdb itself ran the 5' RACE reads through MiXCR, one entry per CDR3 protein. The table has more than 350,000 distinct CDR3 sequences, about 15% seen once. As regards this clonotype: Its matching antigen is unknown.

The source of this sequence is a man aged 18-30 years who had mild COVID-19 (a few samples of this study predate the infection). Cell type and time point are not known. The source material was PBMCs or a T cell subset sorted from them (not recorded which).

CDR3 coding DNA: TGTGCCAGCAGCCCGGAGGGACTGCATGAGCAGTTCTTC. Translation: CASSPEGLHEQFF. The rearrangement joins TRBV7-9 to TRBJ2-1; D perhaps matches TRBD2 (6 bases). Germline CDR1 and CDR2: SEHNR and FQNEAQ (reference sequence). Trimming pared 5 bases from V and 8 bases from J, leaving 13 bases between. This CDR3 region has 13 residues.